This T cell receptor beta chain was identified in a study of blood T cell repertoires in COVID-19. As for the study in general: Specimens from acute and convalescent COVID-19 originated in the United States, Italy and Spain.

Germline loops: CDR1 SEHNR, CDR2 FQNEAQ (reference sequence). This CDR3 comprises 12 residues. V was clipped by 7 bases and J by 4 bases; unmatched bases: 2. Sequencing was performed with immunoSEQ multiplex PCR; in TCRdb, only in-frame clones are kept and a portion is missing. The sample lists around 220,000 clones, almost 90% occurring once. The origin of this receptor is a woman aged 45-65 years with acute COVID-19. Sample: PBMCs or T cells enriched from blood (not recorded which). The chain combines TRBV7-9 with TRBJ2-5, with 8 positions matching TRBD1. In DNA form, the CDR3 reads TGTGCCAGCACCGGACAGGGAGAGACCCAGTACTTC. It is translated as CASTGQGETQYF.